Ten or more counts support the clone carrying this TCR beta chain. Its antigen remains unknown. The data stem from a study of T-cell reconstitution after alpha-beta-depleted transplantation in children. Preparation of the TCRbeta library was carried out with unique molecular identifiers. TCRdb re-analysed the PCR reads in MiXCR, keeping a single row per CDR3 protein. The sample records 480,000 or so distinct CDR3 sequences, over 9.5% being singletons. Regarding the study as a whole: For some patients, TCRbeta diversity was high at day 60 because of recipient T cells and thymic progenitors that survived. Roughly two months post-transplant, alpha-beta T cells reportedly originated from several hundred graft clones that had expanded. T-cell numbers and diversity one year post-transplant derived largely from freshly generated T cells.

Germline loops: CDR1 SQVTM, CDR2 ANQGSEA. With 4 bases removed from V and 8 bases from J, the gap between germline ends came to 6 bases. The CDR3 totals 10 residues. The V and J genes are TRBV29-1 and TRBJ2-1; no clear D gene. The sequence was collected from a child aged 2 to 15 with inherited bone marrow failure, due to receive a stem cell transplant. The sample consisted of PBMCs, taken before TCRalphabeta/CD19-depleted stem cell transplant. In nucleotides, the CDR3 is TGCAGCGTTGCCGGGTATGAGCAGTTCTTC. Translation gives CSVAGYEQFF.